The clone carrying this TCR beta chain was seen a handful of times. Its antigen is unidentified. Libraries for TCRalpha and TCRbeta carried sample barcodes and unique molecular identifiers via 5'RACE. TCRdb re-derived calls from the 5' RACE reads in MiXCR, one entry per CDR3 protein. The table includes around 440,000 distinct CDR3 sequences, approximately 18% detected once. The data originate from a study of T-cell memory formation after mild COVID-19. Whole-study results and caveats: Second-wave clones with a day 37 peak had unconfirmed SARS-CoV-2 specificity. Cross-reactive memory apparently joined, as some responding clones appeared in pre-infection memory. Among CD4+ contracting clones, most were CM and EM, and CD8+ ones EMRA.

CDR3 length: 13 amino acids. V lost 4 bases and J lost 13, with 14 bases in between. Germline assignment: CDR1 SGHVS and CDR2 FNYEAQ. The material sequenced was PBMCs or a T cell subset sorted from them (not recorded which). The V gene is TRBV7-6, the J gene TRBJ1-6; the D is unclear. This TCR was recovered from an adult woman who had mild COVID-19 (a few samples of this study predate the infection). Cell type and time point are not known. CDR3 protein: CASSSSSESPLHF. In DNA form, the CDR3 reads TGTGCCAGCAGCTCCTCCTCGGAATCGCCCCTCCACTTT.